This T cell receptor (beta chain) stems from a study of identical twins (dated by TCRdb to between 2015 and 2016). Regarding the research as a whole: The study deep-sequenced TCR alpha and beta repertoires from monozygotic twins, unrelated adults of various ages and cord blood to test whether fetal clonotypes persist. To rule out contamination, the twin experiments were replicated at different times with different library preparation protocols. General conclusions and limits of the study: Zero-insertion analyses could be partly confounded by invariant T cells such as MAIT and iNKT, though diverse VJ usage argued against such confounding for most clonotypes. Out-of-frame TCR alpha sequences shared between twins showed an excess of low generation-probability sequences compared with coincidental sharing between unrelated individuals. A weaker excess of twin sharing was found in beta out-of-frame sequences because the signal-to-noise ratio was lowered by fewer shared sequences. Because the same donors could not be followed over many years, conclusions were based on cross-sectional statistical analysis. In monozygotic twins, recombination models systematically underestimated out-of-frame TCR alpha sharing, but the models matched the sharing seen between unrelated individuals. Fewer insertions were carried by abundant cord blood beta clonotypes, a similar but weaker trend appeared in young adult naive repertoires, and no such trend appeared in memory repertoires.

The germline V end is reduced by 6 bases and the J end by 4 bases; junction bases left unmatched: 7. The germline V gene encodes CDR1 SGHRS and CDR2 YFSETQ. The CDR3 has 14 amino acids, counting the end cysteine and phenylalanine. Just CDR3 DNA is preserved here, 42 bases in frame from base 1. Every donor in the study was a healthy Caucasian. The protocol used for the library was 5' RACE. The run used an Illumina HiSeq 2000. A universal primer binding site was introduced by template switching, and a unique molecular identifier was present in the final cDNA, enabling accurate counting of TCR cDNA molecules. Specific primers in the conserved constant-segment region were used to synthesize first-strand cDNA for TCR alpha and beta chains. Each cDNA library was double barcoded, with a SMART-Mk sample barcode plus Illumina barcodes, to control for contamination. TruSeq adapter sequences along with Illumina sample barcodes were introduced in two successive PCR steps. Sequencing of the TCR alpha and beta cDNA libraries was done on the Illumina HiSeq platform using custom primers. The original methods were these. Raw reads were processed with MiGEC to extract unique molecular identifiers, and MiXCR was used to determine CDR3 positions. For each individual, recombination models were inferred using an EM algorithm with the repgenHMM and IGoR tools. The analysis of shared clonotypes was done with the tcR package in R, with sharing normalized by the product of cloneset sizes. To study raw recombination without the effects of thymic and clonal selection, out-of-frame nonproductive sequences were analyzed. TCRdb cleaned the public reads at Q25 with fastp, built clones with MiXCR and kept in-frame beta chains. Rows are unified per CDR3 protein, each entry keeping the most common DNA and genes. TCRdb, not the authors, supplied the V and J calls. In all, the sample holds more than 1.5 million distinct CDR3 sequences, and 25% to 35% of those were seen once. Approximately 0.29% of the sample goes to the ten largest clones.

On this clonotype itself: Its antigen target is currently unknown. Base-call qualities are not available, and no considerably larger clone is one nucleotide away.

The rearranged segments are TRBV5-1 and TRBJ1-2, with TRBD1 identical over 9 junction bases. The clonotype originates from a newborn girl in good health. Sequencing used cord blood. The CDR3 amino acid sequence is: CASMDPGQGYGYTF. The sequenced DNA is TGCGCCAGCATGGACCCGGGACAGGGCTATGGCTACACCTTC.